One sample yielded the 27 T cell receptor beta chains listed below, sequenced in a study of shared clonotypes between healthy human individuals. Naive CD8 isolation took CD45RO-negative cells positively selected for CCR7 and excluded terminally differentiated effector memory CD45RA+ cells. Assay used: immunoSEQ multiplex PCR; TCRdb lists only in-frame clones, some missing. In the table there are millions of clones, roughly 91% of which are singletons. Sequencing was done on a sample of naive CD8+ T cells from PBMCs. The receptors derive from a man aged 18 to 35 in good health. Some clones in this sample may be carry-over from other donors' samples.

The chain couples TRBV7-9 to TRBJ2-2; TRBD1 matches at 9 bases. The CDR3 totals 16 residues. The V gene end was trimmed by 5 bases and the J gene end by 6 bases; junction bases not matched to a gene: 10. Per the germline V gene, CDR1 is SEHNR and CDR2 is FQNEAQ (reference sequence). CDR3 in DNA: TGTGCCAGCAGCATAAAGGGGACAGGGTACTCCGGGGAGCTGTTTTTT. It translates to CASSIKGTGYSGELFF.

The V gene is TRBV29-1, the J gene TRBJ2-7, with D uncertain. Germline assignment: CDR1 SQVTM and CDR2 ANQGSEA. V lost 4 bases and J lost 6, with 7 bases in between. The CDR3 is made up of 10 amino acids. CDR3 coding DNA: TGCAGCGTTGTAGCCGTCGAGCAGTACTTC. As protein: CSVVAVEQYF.

Regarding this clone: Germline and junction disagree at one end, which may indicate a read error. The chain joins TRBV18 to TRBJ2-7, with D perhaps being TRBD1 or TRBD2 (8 bases each). CDR1 and CDR2 from the germline V gene are KGHSH and LQKENI. This CDR3 has 14 residues. Here the CDR3 reads CASSTGGTGGFINF. The CDR3 DNA reads as TGTGCCAGCTCCACGGGGGGGACAGGCGGTTTCATTAACTTC.

A note on this clone: Other nucleotide sequences in the sample specify the same CDR3. V and J are TRBV7-9 and TRBJ2-2; D ambiguous. Trimming shortened V by 3 bases and J by 6 bases, and 5 bases separated the two germline ends. The CDR3 consists of 12 residues. Germline assignment: CDR1 SEHNR and CDR2 FQNEAQ (reference sequence). The CDR3 region is CASSLGPGELFF. The CDR3 coding sequence is TGTGCCAGCAGCTTGGGCCCCGGGGAGCTGTTTTTT.

The J gene is TRBJ2-5, the V gene TRBV7-9; no definite D call. The V gene lost 1 base and the J gene lost 5 bases, with 14 bases spanning the gap. From germline, CDR1 is SEHNR and CDR2 FQNEAQ (reference sequence). The CDR3 sequence is 15 residues long. This chain's CDR3 is CASSLDLPGGETQYF. CDR3 in DNA: TGTGCCAGCAGCTTAGATTTACCGGGTGGGGAGACCCAGTACTTC.

This chain joins TRBV27 and TRBJ2-1; D remains unclear. The CDR3 contains 12 residues. V gave up 5 bases and J gave up 7 bases, with 9 bases separating them. Looked up from germline, CDR1 is MNHEY and CDR2 is SMNVEV (reference sequence). CDR3: CASSETWNEQFF. DNA of the CDR3: TGTGCCAGCAGTGAAACTTGGAATGAGCAGTTCTTC.

The rearrangement uses TRBV10-3 and TRBJ2-2; 7 nucleotides line up with TRBD1. The germline V gene has CDR1 ENHRY and CDR2 SYGVKD. The CDR3 covers 16 residues. J was trimmed by 6 bases and V by 4 bases; bases with no gene match: 11. CDR3 in DNA: TGTGCCATCAGTGGCTCCGGGACAGTGTGGTCCGGGGAGCTGTTTTTT. Translating it yields CAISGSGTVWSGELFF.

The chain uses TRBV4-2 and TRBJ1-2; D gene uncertain. CDR1 is LGHNA, CDR2 YNFKEQ, per germline. This CDR3 spans 14 amino acids. The V and J ends lost 8 bases and 9 bases respectively, with 22 bases between them. The CDR3 DNA follows: TGTGCCAGCGCACTAAAGGAGGCCAGCCACAGCTACACCTTC. Encoded protein: CASALKEASHSYTF.

The chain carries TRBV7-6 and TRBJ2-3; the match to TRBD2 covers 14 bases. Trimming took 3 bases from V and 5 from J; bases not matched to a gene: 10. Per germline, CDR1 SGHVS and CDR2 FNYEAQ. The CDR3 loop spans 18 amino acids. The CDR3 sequence is CASSFVYAGLAGEDTQYF. The CDR3 region has the DNA TGTGCCAGCAGCTTCGTCTACGCGGGACTAGCGGGAGAAGATACGCAGTATTTT.

Remarks on this clone: Relative to the germline gene, one junction end is altered; a read error may explain this. The chain recombines TRBV10-3 with TRBJ2-7, with 10 bases matching TRBD1. The CDR3 is 16 residues long. The germline V gene has CDR1 ENHRY and CDR2 SYGVKD. The CDR3 coding sequence is TGTGCCATCAGGGAGTGGGACAGGGGAATCTCCTACGAGCAGTACTTC. It specifies CAIREWDRGISYEQYF.

J is TRBJ1-6 and V is TRBV6-5; D gene ambiguous. CDR1 is MNHEY, CDR2 SVGAGI, per germline. The germline V and J ends were trimmed by 3 bases and 10 bases, with 4 bases remaining between them. The CDR3 length is 11 residues. CDR3 region: CASSYRSPLHF. CDR3 nucleotide sequence: TGTGCCAGCAGTTATAGGTCACCCCTCCACTTT.

The chain is built from TRBV9 and TRBJ2-6; no firm D call. The germline V and J ends were trimmed by 3 bases and 4 bases, with 14 bases remaining between them. Germline assignment: CDR1 SGDLS and CDR2 YYNGEE. This CDR3 is 16 amino acids long. Here the CDR3 reads CASSERRTLGANVLTF. In DNA form, the CDR3 reads TGTGCCAGCAGCGAGAGACGTACTCTGGGGGCCAACGTCCTGACTTTC.

The chain uses TRBV10-2 and TRBJ1-1, with D possibly matching TRBD1 (5 bases). The CDR3 runs 14 residues. Per the germline V gene, CDR1 is WSHSY and CDR2 is SAAADI. Trimming cost V 6 bases and J 2 bases, with 13 bases left between them. CDR3 bases: TGCGCCAGCAGCCATTCGACAGTAAACACTGAAGCTTTCTTT. This codes for CASSHSTVNTEAFF.

The rearrangement uses TRBV28 and TRBJ1-1; the D is unclear. V gave up 3 bases and J gave up 1 base, with 6 bases separating them. The CDR3 is made up of 13 amino acids. Per germline, CDR1 MDHEN and CDR2 SYDVKM. In DNA form, the CDR3 reads TGTGCCAGCAGTTTCATGGAGAACACTGAAGCTTTCTTT. As protein: CASSFMENTEAFF.

In regard to this clone: Different DNA sequences within this sample yield the same CDR3. This sequence joins TRBV27 and TRBJ2-3; 8 positions agree with TRBD2. Germline loops: CDR1 MNHEY, CDR2 SMNVEV (reference sequence). The CDR3 loop spans 14 amino acids. V shed 7 bases, J shed 2 bases, and the junction held 5 bases outside the gene matches. The chain's CDR3 is CASTLAGTTDTQYF. The CDR3 DNA reads as TGTGCCAGCACCTTAGCGGGAACCACAGATACGCAGTATTTT.

This clone appeared once. This chain links TRBV15 with TRBJ2-1, with D perhaps matching TRBD2 (6 bases). This CDR3 is 16 amino acids long. The V gene lost 1 base and the J gene lost 5 bases, with 15 bases spanning the gap. Germline V gives CDR1 LNHNV, CDR2 YYDKDF (reference sequence). CDR3 protein: CATSRAPEGRDNEQFF. CDR3 in DNA: TGTGCCACCAGCAGAGCCCCGGAGGGCCGCGACAATGAGCAGTTCTTC.

The chain carries TRBV27 and TRBJ2-2; 8 bases map to TRBD2. CDR1 MNHEY and CDR2 SMNVEV come from the germline V gene (reference sequence). This CDR3 contains 15 residues. V lost 5 bases and J lost 7; bases outside the gene matches: 9. Here the CDR3 DNA reads TGTGCCAGCAGTCTGACTAGCGCCTTAGGCGGGGAGCTGTTTTTT. Amino acid sequence: CASSLTSALGGELFF.

The gene calls are TRBV28 and TRBJ2-3; D call uncertain. V was pared by 3 bases and J by 2 bases, with 9 bases between. Germline V gene data show CDR1 as MDHEN and CDR2 as SYDVKM. This CDR3 spans 14 amino acids. This CDR3 is CASSLIQNTDTQYF. The CDR3 DNA follows: TGTGCCAGCAGTTTGATCCAGAACACAGATACGCAGTATTTT.

This clone was observed a single time. The chain recombines TRBV27 with TRBJ2-7, with TRBD1 identical over 8 bases. CDR3 length equals 15 residues. Looked up from germline, CDR1 is MNHEY and CDR2 is SMNVEV (reference sequence). Trimming took 5 bases from V and 0 from J; bases not matched to a gene: 6. The CDR3 region is CASSLTGVSSYEQYF. The CDR3 DNA follows: TGTGCCAGCAGTCTGACAGGGGTAAGCTCCTACGAGCAGTACTTC.

This clone came up once. The chain couples TRBV11-2 to TRBJ2-2; perhaps TRBD2 as D (5 bases). The CDR3 sequence is 15 residues long. Germline-derived CDR1 and CDR2 are SGHAT and FQNNGV. The V and J ends lost 3 bases and 2 bases respectively, with 10 bases between them. CDR3 nucleotides: TGTGCCAGCAGCTTCGGACTCGGAAACACCGGGGAGCTGTTTTTT. This sequence encodes CASSFGLGNTGELFF.

This chain joins TRBV28 and TRBJ1-2, with D unclear. The CDR3 covers 11 residues. From germline, CDR1 is MDHEN and CDR2 SYDVKM. With 2 bases removed from V and 8 bases from J, the gap between germline ends came to 6 bases. This CDR3 is CASSLVGGYTF. The CDR3 nucleotides read TGTGCCAGCAGTTTAGTCGGAGGCTACACCTTC.

The chain couples TRBV28 to TRBJ2-7; D is perhaps TRBD1 (7 bases). Germline V lookup: CDR1 MDHEN, CDR2 SYDVKM. V lost 4 bases and J 7 bases, leaving 23 bases between the germline ends. The CDR3 is 16 amino acids. The CDR3 DNA follows: TGTGCCAGCAGTTCCCGACTAGACAGGGTTGGCCGGGAGCAGTACTTC. Residues: CASSSRLDRVGREQYF.

This chain uses TRBV25-1 with TRBJ1-1; D unresolved. This CDR3 is 9 amino acids long. The germline V and J ends were trimmed by 8 bases and 11 bases, with 9 bases remaining between them. Germline values: CDR1 MGHDK, CDR2 SYGVNS. The CDR3 nucleotides read TGTGCCAGCGGGTCTCCTGCTTTCTTT. Its protein is CASGSPAFF. Filled out from reference TRBV25-1 and TRBJ1-1, the complete variable domain reads EADIYQTPRYLVIGTGKKITLECSQTMGHDKMYWYQQDPGMELHLIHYSYGVNSTEKGDLSSESTVSRIRTEHFPLTLESARPSHTSQYLCASGSPAFFGQGTRLTVV.

This clone appeared once. The limits of the CDR3 on the DNA are not certain, so only TCRdb's listed CDR3 is given. The chain carries TRBV7-9 and TRBJ2-1. The CDR3 has 13 amino acids, counting both end residues. Germline assignment: CDR1 SEHNR and CDR2 FQNEAQ (reference sequence). The chain's CDR3 is CASSFGAGNEQFF.

Points on this clone: The sample carries other DNA sequences with the same CDR3. This sequence joins TRBV28 and TRBJ2-7, with TRBD1 matching over 8 bases. The CDR3 extends over 14 amino acids. Trimming cost V 6 bases and J 5 bases; bases outside gene matches: 9. From germline, CDR1 is MDHEN and CDR2 SYDVKM. The CDR3 coding sequence is TGTGCCAGCAGCCCATGGACAGGGTCCGACGAGCAGTACTTC. Its protein is CASSPWTGSDEQYF.

This clone was seen just once. The genes are TRBV29-1 and TRBJ2-3, with D perhaps TRBD1 (7 bases). The CDR3 consists of 19 residues. V lost 3 bases, J lost 5 bases, and 30 bases lay in between. CDR1 is SQVTM and CDR2 is ANQGSEA in the germline V gene. The CDR3: CSVDTRQGGRKYAQDTQYF. The CDR3, as DNA: TGCAGCGTTGACACCCGTCAGGGGGGTAGGAAATACGCACAAGATACGCAGTATTTT.

The genes are TRBV28 and TRBJ1-2; D is perhaps TRBD1 (5 bases). CDR3 length: 13 residues. V lost 5 bases, J lost 9 bases, and 16 bases lay in between. Germline V gives CDR1 MDHEN, CDR2 SYDVKM. The CDR3 bases are TGTGCCAGCAGTCTTCGGGGGGTCAGAAGCTACACCTTC. Translating it yields CASSLRGVRSYTF.